Listed here are 2 T cell receptor beta chains from one sample, sequenced in a study of shared clonotypes between healthy human individuals. Measured with immunoSEQ multiplex PCR; TCRdb has only the in-frame clones, and not every one. The sample records 2 million to 2.5 million clones, approximately 96% being singletons. Sequencing used naive CD4+ T cells sorted from blood. Subset reported: CD45RA+ positively selected. The source of these receptors is a man aged 18 to 35 in good health.

The chain has TRBV6-5 and TRBJ1-1; TRBD1 might be the D (5 bases). Germline V lookup: CDR1 MNHEY, CDR2 SVGAGI. V dropped 5 bases and J dropped 5 bases, with 18 bases sitting between them. The CDR3 runs 15 residues. CDR3 in amino acids: CASSPGPTSRTEAFF. DNA of the CDR3: TGTGCCAGCAGTCCGGGACCTACCTCGAGGACTGAAGCTTTCTTT.

The chain links TRBV7-9 to TRBJ1-1; a possible D gene is TRBD1 (5 bases). Per the germline V gene, CDR1 is SEHNR and CDR2 is FQNEAQ (reference sequence). V gave up 0 bases and J gave up 0 bases, with 8 bases separating them. This CDR3 region has 15 residues. The DNA for the CDR3 is TGTGCCAGCAGCTTAGCTGGGACCATGAACACTGAAGCTTTCTTT. Protein: CASSLAGTMNTEAFF.